A single sample is the source of the 21 T cell receptor beta chains below, sequenced in a study of blood T cells in healthy people across ages. The second PCR ran about 6 to 12 cycles with a sample-barcoded 5' primer and J-beta primers. From the 5' RACE reads, TCRdb called clonotypes with MiXCR, one entry per CDR3 protein. Of over 600,000 distinct CDR3 sequences listed, under 25% are singletons. The sample taken for sequencing was blood. The receptors originated from a man in his 70s in good health.

This chain links TRBV14 with TRBJ2-1, with D tentatively TRBD2 (5 bases). Germline loops: CDR1 SGHDN, CDR2 FVKESK. Trimming took off 0 bases at V and 10 bases at J, with 19 bases between the two ends. This CDR3 comprises 16 residues. This CDR3 is CASSQETAFREIEQFF. The CDR3 nucleotides read TGTGCCAGCAGCCAAGAAACGGCTTTCCGGGAAATAGAGCAGTTCTTC.

The chain joins TRBV11-2 to TRBJ2-1; tentatively, D is TRBD2 (6 bases). The CDR3 spans 20 residues. The ends were cut back, 5 bases at V and 6 bases at J, with 32 bases in the middle. Germline assignment: CDR1 SGHAT and CDR2 FQNNGV. In DNA form, the CDR3 reads TGTGCCAGCAGCACCACAGGCTCTTTAGCTAGACTAGTAGTAGGCAATGAGCAGTTCTTC. The encoded protein is CASSTTGSLARLVVGNEQFF. Based on the CDR3 plus reference TRBV11-2 and TRBJ2-1, the full variable domain is EAGVAQSPRYKIIEKRQSVAFWCNPISGHATLYWYQQILGQGPKLLIQFQNNGVVDDSQLPKDRFSAERLKGVDSTLKIQPAKLEDSAVYLCASSTTGSLARLVVGNEQFFGPGTRLTVL.

This chain links TRBV6-2 or TRBV6-3 with TRBJ2-1; D remains ambiguous. Germline CDR1 MNHEY, CDR2 SVGEGT. This CDR3 is built from 13 residues. V lost 0 bases, J lost 3 bases, and 3 bases lay in between. The CDR3 sequence is CASSYSDYNEQFF. CDR3 nucleotides: TGTGCCAGCAGTTACTCGGACTACAATGAGCAGTTCTTC.

The chain combines TRBV5-1 with TRBJ1-1, with a weak D call TRBD1 (6 bases). The CDR3 is made up of 16 amino acids. V shed 1 base and J shed 1 base, with 14 bases lying between them. Germline V gene data show CDR1 as SGHRS and CDR2 as YFSETQ. CDR3 protein: CASSLRLRGSNTEAFF. CDR3 DNA sequence: TGCGCCAGCAGCTTGCGGTTAAGGGGGTCGAACACTGAAGCTTTCTTT.

The rearrangement uses TRBV4-1 and TRBJ2-5; D remains ambiguous. The J call may be mistaken, given a closer DNA end match to TRBJ2-1. Germline values: CDR1 MGHRA, CDR2 YSYEKL. The CDR3 consists of 12 residues. CDR3 region: CASSQVGGSQFF. The CDR3 DNA reads as TGCGCCAGCAGCCAAGTAGGTGGCTCGCAGTTCTTC.

The V call is TRBV6-5, the J call TRBJ2-7, with TRBD2 matching 12 bases. The end of the DNA fits TRBJ2-1 better, so the J call may be wrong. This CDR3 contains 17 residues. Germline assignment: CDR1 MNHEY and CDR2 SVGAGI. The CDR3 protein is CASSYLAGGPLDNEQFF. DNA of the CDR3: TGTGCCAGCAGTTACCTAGCGGGAGGGCCTCTTGACAATGAGCAGTTCTTC.

This clonotype was observed at least ten times. V is TRBV6-6 and J is TRBJ2-7, with a possible D match to TRBD1 (5 bases). This CDR3 is built from 13 residues. Germline V lookup: CDR1 MNHNY, CDR2 SVGAGI (reference sequence). Deletions cut 1 base from V and 4 bases from J, with 8 bases between. CDR3 sequence: CASSYFQGYEQYF. CDR3 sequence (DNA): TGTGCCAGCAGTTACTTTCAGGGTTACGAGCAGTACTTC.

This clonotype was seen a handful of times. The V call is TRBV15, the J call TRBJ2-1, with 10 bases lining up with TRBD2. Trimming took 1 base from V and 4 from J; bases not matched to a gene: 10. Germline V gene lookup returns CDR1 LNHNV and CDR2 YYDKDF (reference sequence). This CDR3 is 18 amino acids long. The chain's CDR3 is CATSRGVRAGGQYNEQFF. Here the CDR3 DNA reads TGTGCCACCAGCAGAGGAGTACGAGCGGGAGGGCAATACAATGAGCAGTTCTTC.

This clonotype showed up many times. This rearrangement joins TRBV5-1 to TRBJ2-5; D is possibly TRBD2 (7 bases). The germline V and J ends were trimmed by 4 bases and 1 base, with 14 bases remaining between them. Germline CDR1 and CDR2: SGHRS and YFSETQ. This CDR3 contains 15 residues. Here the CDR3 DNA reads TGCGCCAGCAGCCCGGGGGGACAAATCCAAGAGACCCAGTACTTC. It yields the protein CASSPGGQIQETQYF.

This clonotype was seen only a few times. The chain has TRBV7-9 and TRBJ2-5, with D unclear. Trimming took 8 bases from V and 2 from J, leaving 18 bases between them. Germline CDR1 is SEHNR and CDR2 is FQNEAQ (reference sequence). CDR3 length equals 15 residues. CDR3 DNA sequence: TGTGCCAGCGCCACGGTTGCGGATGGACAAGAGACCCAGTACTTC. It codes for CASATVADGQETQYF.

This clonotype was counted between two and nine times. The J gene is TRBJ2-1, the V gene TRBV12-3 or TRBV12-4, with D tentatively TRBD2 (6 bases). V shed 6 bases and J shed 10 bases, with 22 bases lying between them. The CDR3 consists of 15 residues. The CDR3, as DNA: TGTGCCAGCAGGGAAAAGACCTCGGGACTCAACGAGCAGTTCTTC. Translation: CASREKTSGLNEQFF.

Concerning this clonotype: A junction boundary mismatches the germline segment, possibly from a read error. The chain employs TRBV2 and TRBJ2-1; 7 bases agree with TRBD1. The closer fit of TRBJ2-5 to the DNA end suggests the J call may be wrong. The CDR3 consists of 15 residues. Germline V CDR1 and CDR2: SNHLY, FYNNEI. CDR3 residues: CARSDLDRNKETQYF. The CDR3 nucleotides are TGTGCCCGCAGTGACCTGGACAGGAACAAAGAGACCCAGTACTTC.

The chain links TRBV5-6 to TRBJ1-1, with D unresolved. CDR1 is SGHDT and CDR2 is YYEEEE in the germline V gene. CDR3 length: 19 amino acids. V shed 4 bases and J shed 2 bases, with 27 bases lying between them. In nucleotides, the CDR3 is TGTGCCAGCAGCCCCGCCGGTTTCAGCCTCGACTATTTTAACACTGAAGCTTTCTTT. It specifies CASSPAGFSLDYFNTEAFF. The full variable domain, its missing parts supplied by reference TRBV5-6 and TRBJ1-1, is DAGVTQSPTHLIKTRGQQVTLRCSPKSGHDTVSWYQQALGQGPQFIFQYYEEEERQRGNFPDRFSGHQFPNYSSELNVNALLLGDSALYLCASSPAGFSLDYFNTEAFFGQGTRLTVV.

The table lists this clonotype with a few counts. V usage is TRBV3-1 and J usage is TRBJ1-4; tentatively, D is TRBD1 (5 bases). The germline V gene has CDR1 LGHDT and CDR2 YNNKEL (reference sequence). Trimming removed 4 bases at V and 3 bases at J, with 12 bases between. The length of the CDR3 is 15 residues. The CDR3 DNA follows: TGTGCCAGCAGCCTCTGTCGGACACCTAATGAAAAACTGTTTTTT. Its protein product is CASSLCRTPNEKLFF.

V gene TRBV6-1 combines with J gene TRBJ2-3; 11 positions match TRBD2. Trimming cost V 7 bases and J 0 bases; bases outside gene matches: 6. Germline lookup yields CDR1 MNHNS and CDR2 SASEGT. The CDR3 totals 16 residues. The CDR3 bases are TGTGCCAGCATTCCTAGCGGGAGGACTAGCACAGATACGCAGTATTTT. Encoded protein: CASIPSGRTSTDTQYF.

This clonotype occurred a few times. V is TRBV5-1 and J is TRBJ2-5, with D possibly being TRBD1 or TRBD2 (5 bases each). The J call is in doubt because the DNA end fits TRBJ2-7 better. CDR1 SGHRS and CDR2 YFSETQ come from the germline V gene. CDR3 length: 14 residues. In nucleotides, the CDR3 is TGCGCCAGCAGCTTGTCGGGGTCTGGGGGCGAGCAGTACTTC. Its translation is CASSLSGSGGEQYF.

The V call is TRBV27, the J call TRBJ2-3; D might be TRBD1 or TRBD2, each matching 6 bases. Trimming took off 9 bases at V and 4 bases at J, with 17 bases between the two ends. The germline V gene has CDR1 MNHEY and CDR2 SMNVEV (reference sequence). CDR3 length: 14 residues. The CDR3 nucleotides read TGTGCCAGTGGGGGAACGGGGGCACCAGATACGCAGTATTTT. As protein: CASGGTGAPDTQYF.

In its sample, this clonotype was seen a few times. The rearrangement uses TRBV27 and TRBJ2-3; no firm D call. CDR1 MNHEY and CDR2 SMNVEV come from the germline V gene (reference sequence). The CDR3 contains 11 residues. V lost 10 bases, J lost 4 bases, and 9 bases lay in between. The CDR3 nucleotides are TGTGCCACCCTGTCGGCAGATACGCAGTATTTT. Encoded protein: CATLSADTQYF.

This clonotype was counted at least ten times. The J gene is TRBJ2-5, the V gene TRBV29-1; 7 nucleotides agree with TRBD1. CDR3 length: 15 residues. V was pared by 6 bases and J by 1 base, with 11 bases of the junction left unmatched. Germline V gene data show CDR1 as SQVTM and CDR2 as ANQGSEA. The CDR3 here is CSVVWPTGIQETQYF. In DNA form, the CDR3 reads TGCAGCGTCGTCTGGCCGACAGGGATCCAAGAGACCCAGTACTTC.

The chain recombines TRBV7-2 with TRBJ2-5; D is ambiguous. The CDR3 is 13 residues long. Trimming stripped 5 bases from V and 7 bases from J, with 14 bases between. Per germline, CDR1 SGHTA and CDR2 FQGNSA. The CDR3, as DNA: TGTGCCAGCAGCCCGACTGGTATTGGGACCCAGTACTTC. It is translated as CASSPTGIGTQYF.

V gene TRBV7-2 combines with J gene TRBJ2-5; D not certain. CDR1 and CDR2 from the germline V gene are SGHTA and FQGNSA. Trimming removed 4 bases at V and 1 base at J, with 19 bases between. The CDR3 has 17 residues. The CDR3 is CASSSRPLLGLQETQYF. The CDR3 DNA reads as TGTGCCAGCAGCTCTAGGCCCCTTTTAGGCCTCCAAGAGACCCAGTACTTC.